Reported below is one TCR beta chain. This specimen comes from a study of blood T cell repertoires in COVID-19. Looking at the study overall: PBMCs, B-cell-depleted T cells, or T cells provided the cDNA or gDNA that made up the material.

TCRdb keeps only in-frame clones here, not all; method: immunoSEQ multiplex PCR. The table shows 95,000 to 110,000 clones, with 84% occurring only once. The sequencing sample was made of peripheral blood. The TCR was taken from a human donor in a cohort sampled during active COVID-19.

The CDR3 spells CASSEVGTSDLETQYF. For the CDR3, the DNA is TGTGCCAGCAGTGAAGTGGGGACTAGCGATCTCGAGACCCAGTACTTC. The J gene is TRBJ2-5, the V gene TRBV6-1; 10 positions agree with TRBD2. The CDR3 spans 16 residues. The ends lost 1 base at V and 5 bases at J; junction bases unmatched: 7. Looked up from germline, CDR1 is MNHNS and CDR2 is SASEGT.